A selection of T cell receptor beta chains follows, all from one sample in a study of Ad26.COV2.S vaccination and SARS-CoV-2 variants. The repertoire was sequenced with immunoSEQ multiplex PCR; TCRdb's copy has only in-frame clones and lacks some. The data hold about half a million clones, with roughly nine tenths observed a single time. The source was peripheral blood, collected in a trial of Ad26.COV2.S vaccine versus placebo. All receptors derive from a person between 18 and 59 years old who received the Ad26.COV2.S COVID-19 vaccine or a placebo. CDR3s include the opening cysteine and the closing phenylalanine or tryptophan. A D gene is named only where the DNA matches it firmly. The size entry is marked missing in some rows and otherwise reads once, few, many or a size class.

- | 15 | TRBJ2-7 | TRBV6-5 | - | TGTGCCAGCAGGGGACCTCAACAGGGACCCTACGAGCAGTACTTC | CASRGPQQGPYEQYF
- | 17 | TRBJ2-1 | TRBV7-3 | - | TGTGCCAGCAGCTCTGGACTGGGACCGCGGGTTTACAATGAGCAGTTCTTC | CASSSGLGPRVYNEQFF
- | 16 | TRBJ1-1 | TRBV15 | - | TGTGCCACCAGCAGAGGGTGGGCAGGGATGAACACTGAAGCTTTCTTT | CATSRGWAGMNTEAFF
- | 18 | TRBJ1-3 | TRBV3-1/TRBV3-2 | TRBD1 | TGTGCCAGCAGCCAAGGTTTGTGGGGACAGGCTATCGGAAACACCATATATTTT | CASSQGLWGQAIGNTIYF
- | 15 | TRBJ2-5 | TRBV4-1 | - | TGCGCCAGCAGCCAAGGGCGGGTTCTCAAAGAGACCCAGTACTTC | CASSQGRVLKETQYF
- | 15 | TRBJ2-2 | TRBV7-2 | - | TGTGCCAGCAGCTTAAGATTGCTAACGGGCGGGGAGCTGTTTTTT | CASSLRLLTGGELFF
- | 13 | TRBJ1-1 | TRBV18 | - | TGTGCCAGCTCCCATACAGCGACCACTGAAGCTTTCTTT | CASSHTATTEAFF
- | 16 | TRBJ1-6 | TRBV5-8 | TRBD1 | TGTGCCAGCAGCTTGGACAGGGGGCATAATAATTCACCCCTCCACTTT | CASSLDRGHNNSPLHF
- | 15 | TRBJ1-3 | TRBV4-3 | - | TGCGCCAGCAGCCCAAGCCCAACCTCTGGAAACACCATATATTTT | CASSPSPTSGNTIYF
once | 14 | TRBJ1-2 | TRBV4-1 | - | TGCGCCAGCAGCCAAGTAGGGGCGTACTATGGCTACACCTTC | CASSQVGAYYGYTF
- | 12 | TRBJ1-5 | TRBV27 | - | TGTGCCAGCAGTCCGGTGGGTCAGCCCCAGCATTTT | CASSPVGQPQHF
- | 14 | TRBJ1-5 | TRBV7-9 | - | TGTGCCAGCAGCCGGGGAGGGGAAAATCAGCCCCAGCATTTT | CASSRGGENQPQHF
- | 14 | TRBJ2-5 | TRBV6-5 | - | TGTGCCAGCAGTTTGATAGAGGGGAAGGAGACCCAGTACTTC | CASSLIEGKETQYF
- | 14 | TRBJ1-2 | TRBV6-5 | - | TGTGCCAGTATCGGCCCAGCTTCCGACTATGGCTACACCTTC | CASIGPASDYGYTF
once | 15 | TRBJ1-1 | TRBV5-1 | - | TGCGCCAGCAGCTTACGGTCTCGGACTAACACTGAAGCTTTCTTT | CASSLRSRTNTEAFF
- | 15 | TRBJ2-7 | TRBV11-2 | - | TGTGCCAGCAGCTCGAGCGGGTGGGGTTTTGACGAGCAGTACTTC | CASSSSGWGFDEQYF
- | 15 | TRBJ2-2 | TRBV9 | TRBD1 | TGTGCCAGCGCGGGCGGGACAGGGGTAACCGGGGAGCTGTTTTTT | CASAGGTGVTGELFF
- | 13 | TRBJ2-5 | TRBV5-1 | - | TGCGCCAGCAGCCCGTATCGGCAAGAGACCCAGTACTTC | CASSPYRQETQYF
- | 19 | TRBJ2-1 | TRBV18 | TRBD2 | TGTGCCAGCTCACCGTTGTCGGCTAGCGGGAGGTCCTCCTACAATGAGCAGTTCTTC | CASSPLSASGRSSYNEQFF
- | 19 | TRBJ2-1 | TRBV6-2/TRBV6-3 | - | TGTGCCAGCAGTTACTCGGGCTGGCAAACCCCTAAAAAAAACAATGAGCAGTTCTTC | CASSYSGWQTPKKNNEQFF
- | 18 | TRBJ2-2 | TRBV9 | TRBD2 | TGTGCCAGCAGCGTAGGGACTAGCGGGAGGGCCCACACCGGGGAGCTGTTTTTT | CASSVGTSGRAHTGELFF
few | 13 | TRBJ2-7 | TRBV10-1 | - | TGCGCCAGCACTCTAAGAGTTTTCCACGAGCAGTACTTC | CASTLRVFHEQYF
- | 16 | TRBJ2-1 | TRBV5-6 | - | TGTGCCAGCAGCCCGTCCGGGGGCTCCCACCCCCATGAGCAGTTCTTC | CASSPSGGSHPHEQFF
- | 16 | TRBJ2-7 | TRBV18 | - | TGTGCCAGCTCACCCCCACGTGCAGGCGAGCGTCGGGAGCAGTACTTC | CASSPPRAGERREQYF
once | 13 | TRBJ1-2 | TRBV30 | - | TGTGCCTGGAGGGAAAGACAGAACTATGGCTACACCTTC | CAWRERQNYGYTF
once | 12 | TRBJ2-3 | TRBV12-3/TRBV12-4 | - | TGTGCCAGCAGTTCAGACACGGATACGCAGTATTTT | CASSSDTDTQYF
- | 17 | TRBJ2-5 | TRBV2 | TRBD1 | TGTGCCAGCAATAGACAGGGTATGATGGTCGTGAGAGAGACCCAGTACTTC | CASNRQGMMVVRETQYF
- | 14 | TRBJ2-5 | TRBV4-3 | - | TGCGCCAGCAGCCAAGATTTCGGGGGAGAGACCCAGTACTTC | CASSQDFGGETQYF
- | 14 | TRBJ1-2 | TRBV5-1 | TRBD1 | TGCGCCAGCAGCTGGACAGGGGAGGCGTATGGCTACACCTTC | CASSWTGEAYGYTF
- | 15 | TRBJ2-7 | TRBV19 | - | TGTGCCAGTAGTAGATTCCAGGGAAATCTCTACGAGCAGTACTTC | CASSRFQGNLYEQYF
- | 15 | TRBJ2-2 | TRBV6-5 | TRBD2 | TGTGCCAGCAGTAGGACTAGCCCACGAACCGGGGAGCTGTTTTTT | CASSRTSPRTGELFF
- | 13 | TRBJ1-1 | TRBV12-3/TRBV12-4 | - | TGTGCCAGCAGACAGGGCCCGAACACTGAAGCTTTCTTT | CASRQGPNTEAFF
few | 14 | TRBJ1-1 | TRBV6-6 | - | TGTGCCAGCAGTTACGACACGAGGAACACTGAAGCTTTCTTT | CASSYDTRNTEAFF
- | 15 | TRBJ2-3 | TRBV7-3 | TRBD2 | TGTGCCAGCAGCCCCCGGGAGGGGGTGCCAGATACGCAGTATTTT | CASSPREGVPDTQYF
- | 12 | TRBJ2-5 | TRBV6-5 | - | TGTGCCAGCAGCTTGTTCCAAGAGACCCAGTACTTC | CASSLFQETQYF
- | 14 | TRBJ1-1 | TRBV19 | - | TGTGCCAGTAGTTATGGGGACTTGAACACTGAAGCTTTCTTT | CASSYGDLNTEAFF
- | 14 | TRBJ1-1 | TRBV19 | - | TGTGCCAGTGCCCGGGAGACATTAGGCACTGAAGCTTTCTTT | CASARETLGTEAFF
- | 11 | TRBJ1-2 | TRBV2 | - | TGTGCCAGCAGTGACTACTATGGCTACACCTTC | CASSDYYGYTF
once | 16 | TRBJ1-1 | TRBV19 | - | TGTGCCAGTAGCCTAGGGGCTTGGGGGGTTAACACTGAAGCTTTCTTT | CASSLGAWGVNTEAFF
- | 15 | TRBJ2-5 | TRBV9 | - | TGTGCCAGCAGCGTAGATTCCGGGCAGAAAGAGACCCAGTACTTC | CASSVDSGQKETQYF
few | 14 | TRBJ2-7 | TRBV4-2 | - | TGTGCCAGCAGCCAAAACTTAGGTTCCTACGAGCAGTACTTC | CASSQNLGSYEQYF
- | 14 | TRBJ2-7 | TRBV7-6 | TRBD2 | TGTGCCAGCAGCCCTCCCGGGACTAGCAACGAGCAGTACTTC | CASSPPGTSNEQYF
- | 13 | TRBJ1-2 | TRBV29-1 | - | TGCAGCGTTGAAACCGGGGTACAGGAAGGCTACACCTTC | CSVETGVQEGYTF
- | 12 | TRBJ2-2 | TRBV7-6 | - | TGTGCCAGCAGCTTAGTCCCCGGGGAGCTGTTTTTT | CASSLVPGELFF
- | 15 | TRBJ1-3 | TRBV6-1 | - | TGTGCCAGCAGTGAAGACAGATACTCTGGAAACACCATATATTTT | CASSEDRYSGNTIYF
few | 14 | TRBJ2-1 | TRBV2 | - | TGTGCCAGCGCGGGGATAGCGGAATACAATGAGCAGTTCTTC | CASAGIAEYNEQFF
- | 12 | TRBJ1-4 | TRBV25-1 | - | TGTGCCAGCAGTGACAGCGCCGAGGGACTGTTTTTT | CASSDSAEGLFF
- | 13 | TRBJ1-5 | TRBV30 | - | TGTGCCTGGGCTACAGGGTCGGGTCAGCCCCAGCATTTT | CAWATGSGQPQHF
- | 16 | TRBJ2-7 | TRBV7-2 | TRBD1 | TGTGCCAGCAGCCCGCCAGGGGGCGCCAGGTCCTACGAGCAGTACTTC | CASSPPGGARSYEQYF
- | 15 | TRBJ2-1 | TRBV6-5 | TRBD1 | TGTGCCAGCAGTCCCCAGGACAGGGGAGGCAATGAGCAGTTCTTC | CASSPQDRGGNEQFF